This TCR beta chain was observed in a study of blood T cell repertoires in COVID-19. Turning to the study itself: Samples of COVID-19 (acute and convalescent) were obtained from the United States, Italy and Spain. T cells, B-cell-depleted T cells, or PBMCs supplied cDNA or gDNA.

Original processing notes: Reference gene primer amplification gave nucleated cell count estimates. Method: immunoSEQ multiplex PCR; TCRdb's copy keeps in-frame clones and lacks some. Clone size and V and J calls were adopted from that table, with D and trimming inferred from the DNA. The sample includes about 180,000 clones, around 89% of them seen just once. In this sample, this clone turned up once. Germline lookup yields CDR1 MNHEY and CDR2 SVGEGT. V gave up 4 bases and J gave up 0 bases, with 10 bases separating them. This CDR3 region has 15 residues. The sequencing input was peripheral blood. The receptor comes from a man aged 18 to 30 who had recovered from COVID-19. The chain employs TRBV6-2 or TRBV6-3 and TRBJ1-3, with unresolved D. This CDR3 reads CASSLQESSGNTIYF. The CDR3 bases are TGTGCCAGCAGTTTACAAGAATCCTCTGGAAACACCATATATTTT.